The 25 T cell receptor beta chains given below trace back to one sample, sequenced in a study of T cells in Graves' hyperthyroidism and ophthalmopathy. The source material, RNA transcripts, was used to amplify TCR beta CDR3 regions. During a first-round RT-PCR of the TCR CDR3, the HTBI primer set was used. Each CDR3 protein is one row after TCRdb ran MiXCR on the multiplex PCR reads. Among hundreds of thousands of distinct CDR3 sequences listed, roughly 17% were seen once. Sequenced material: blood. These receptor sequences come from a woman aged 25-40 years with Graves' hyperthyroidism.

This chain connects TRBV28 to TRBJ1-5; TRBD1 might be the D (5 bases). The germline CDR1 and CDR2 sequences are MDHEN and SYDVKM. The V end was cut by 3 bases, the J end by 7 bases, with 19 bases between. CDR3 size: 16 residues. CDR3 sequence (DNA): TGTGCCAGCAGTTTTTTAAGGACAACGAACGCCCAGCCCCAGCATTTT. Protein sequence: CASSFLRTTNAQPQHF.

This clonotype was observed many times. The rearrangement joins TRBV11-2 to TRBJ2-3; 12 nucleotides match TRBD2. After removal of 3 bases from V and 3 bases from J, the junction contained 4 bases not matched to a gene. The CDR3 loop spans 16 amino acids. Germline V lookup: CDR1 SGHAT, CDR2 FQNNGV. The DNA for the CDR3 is TGTGCCAGCAGCTTCGGACTAGCGGGGATTACAGATACGCAGTATTTT. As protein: CASSFGLAGITDTQYF.

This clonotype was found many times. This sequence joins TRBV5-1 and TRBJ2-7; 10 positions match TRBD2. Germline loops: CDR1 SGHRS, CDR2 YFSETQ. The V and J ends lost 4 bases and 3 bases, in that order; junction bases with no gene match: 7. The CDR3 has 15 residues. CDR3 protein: CASSNPTSGDYEQYF. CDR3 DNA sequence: TGCGCCAGCAGCAACCCTACTAGCGGGGACTACGAGCAGTACTTC.

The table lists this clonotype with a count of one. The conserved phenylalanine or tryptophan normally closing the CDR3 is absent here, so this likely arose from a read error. CDR3 in DNA: TGTGCCAGCAGCTTAGGAAGTATGAGCGAGCAGTACTTG. Its translation is CASSLGSMSEQYL. The J gene is TRBJ2-7, the V gene TRBV11-3; the D is unclear. Per germline, CDR1 SGHNT and CDR2 YENEEA. Trimming took off 1 base at V and 6 bases at J, with 10 bases between the two ends. CDR3 length: 13 residues.

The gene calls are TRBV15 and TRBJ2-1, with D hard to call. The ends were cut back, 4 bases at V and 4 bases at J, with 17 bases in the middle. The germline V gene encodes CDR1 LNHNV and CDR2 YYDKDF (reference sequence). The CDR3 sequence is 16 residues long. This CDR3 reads CATSKGNLVGYNEQFF. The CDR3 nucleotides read TGTGCCACCAGCAAAGGGAATTTAGTGGGTTACAATGAGCAGTTCTTC.

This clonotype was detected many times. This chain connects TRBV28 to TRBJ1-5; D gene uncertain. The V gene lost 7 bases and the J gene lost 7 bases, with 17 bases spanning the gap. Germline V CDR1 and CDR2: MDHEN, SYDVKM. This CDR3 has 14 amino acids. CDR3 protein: CASTQPLDGQPQHF. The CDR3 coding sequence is TGTGCCAGCACCCAGCCCCTGGACGGCCAGCCCCAGCATTTT.

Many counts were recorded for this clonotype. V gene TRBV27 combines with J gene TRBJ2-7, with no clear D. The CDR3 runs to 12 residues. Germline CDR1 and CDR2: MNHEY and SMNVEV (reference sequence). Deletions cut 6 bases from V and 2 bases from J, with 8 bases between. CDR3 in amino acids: CASSQPPYEQYF. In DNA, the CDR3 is TGTGCCAGCAGCCAGCCCCCCTACGAGCAGTACTTC.

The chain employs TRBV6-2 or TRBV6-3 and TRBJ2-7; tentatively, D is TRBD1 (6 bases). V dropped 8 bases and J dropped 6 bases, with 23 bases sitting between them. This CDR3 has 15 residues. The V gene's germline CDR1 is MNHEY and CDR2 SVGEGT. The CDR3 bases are TGTGCCAGCCGTCTAACTTCCACAGGGCCAGGCGAGCAGTACTTC. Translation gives CASRLTSTGPGEQYF.

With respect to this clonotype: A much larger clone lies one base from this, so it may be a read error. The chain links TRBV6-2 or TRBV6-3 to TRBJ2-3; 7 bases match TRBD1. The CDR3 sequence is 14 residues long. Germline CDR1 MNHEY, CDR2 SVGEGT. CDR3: CAGSPGGSADTQYF. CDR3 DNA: TGTGCCGGCAGTCCAGGGGGTAGTGCAGATACGCAGTATTTT.

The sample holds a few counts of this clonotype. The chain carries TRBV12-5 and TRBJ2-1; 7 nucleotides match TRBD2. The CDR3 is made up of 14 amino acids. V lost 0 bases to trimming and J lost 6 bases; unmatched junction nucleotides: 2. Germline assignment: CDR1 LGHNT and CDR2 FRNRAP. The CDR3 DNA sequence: TGTGCTAGTGGTTTGGTACTAGCGACCAATGAGCAGTTCTTC. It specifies CASGLVLATNEQFF.

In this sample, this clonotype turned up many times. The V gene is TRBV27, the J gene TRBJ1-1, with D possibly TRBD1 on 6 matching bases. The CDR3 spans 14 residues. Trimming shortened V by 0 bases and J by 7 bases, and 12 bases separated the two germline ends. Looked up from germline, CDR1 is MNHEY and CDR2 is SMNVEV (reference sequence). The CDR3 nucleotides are TGTGCCAGCAGTTTATCACCAGGGGACGTTGAAGCTTTCTTT. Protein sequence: CASSLSPGDVEAFF.

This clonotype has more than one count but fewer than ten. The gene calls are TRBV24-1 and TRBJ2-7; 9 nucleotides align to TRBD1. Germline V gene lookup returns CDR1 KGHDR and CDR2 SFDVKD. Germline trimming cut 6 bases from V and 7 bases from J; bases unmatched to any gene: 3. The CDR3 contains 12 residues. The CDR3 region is CATSYDRGEQYF. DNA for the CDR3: TGTGCCACCAGTTATGACAGGGGGGAGCAGTACTTC.

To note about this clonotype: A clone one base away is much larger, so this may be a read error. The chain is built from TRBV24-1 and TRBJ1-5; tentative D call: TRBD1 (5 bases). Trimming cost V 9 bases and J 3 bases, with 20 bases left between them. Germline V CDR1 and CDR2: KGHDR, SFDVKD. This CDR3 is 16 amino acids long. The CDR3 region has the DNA TGTGCCACCCTCCCCTCGGACGGGGGTAACAATCAGCCCCAGCATTTT. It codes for CATLPSDGGNNQPQHF.

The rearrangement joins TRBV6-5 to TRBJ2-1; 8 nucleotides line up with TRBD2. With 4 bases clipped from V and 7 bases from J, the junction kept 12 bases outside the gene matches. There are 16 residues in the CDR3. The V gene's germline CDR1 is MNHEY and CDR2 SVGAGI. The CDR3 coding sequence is TGTGCCAGCAGTTCCCTCGGGGGACTAGTTTCTAATGAGCAGTTCTTC. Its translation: CASSSLGGLVSNEQFF.

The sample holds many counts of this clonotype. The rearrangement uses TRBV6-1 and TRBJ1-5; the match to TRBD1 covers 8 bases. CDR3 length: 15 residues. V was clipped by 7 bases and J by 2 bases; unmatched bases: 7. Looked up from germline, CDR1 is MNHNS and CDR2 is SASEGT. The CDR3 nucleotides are TGTGCCAGCATTCCCGGACAGGGAGGCAATCAGCCCCAGCATTTT. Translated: CASIPGQGGNQPQHF.

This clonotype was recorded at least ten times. In DNA form, the CDR3 reads TGTGCCAGCACCGGGACAGGGGCAGCTGGAGAGCAGTACTTC. Its protein is CASTGTGAAGEQYF. The chain links TRBV2 to TRBJ2-7; TRBD1 matches 10 bases. This CDR3 has 14 residues. Germline CDR1 and CDR2: SNHLY and FYNNEI. Trimming at V came to 7 bases and at J to 7 bases, leaving 10 bases not matched to a gene.

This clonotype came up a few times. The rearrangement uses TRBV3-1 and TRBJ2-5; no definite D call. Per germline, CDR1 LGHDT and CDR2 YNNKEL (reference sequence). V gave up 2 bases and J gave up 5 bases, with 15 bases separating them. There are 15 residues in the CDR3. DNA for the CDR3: TGTGCCAGCAGCCAAAAACGGCCTCTCCCGGAGACCCAGTACTTC. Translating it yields CASSQKRPLPETQYF.

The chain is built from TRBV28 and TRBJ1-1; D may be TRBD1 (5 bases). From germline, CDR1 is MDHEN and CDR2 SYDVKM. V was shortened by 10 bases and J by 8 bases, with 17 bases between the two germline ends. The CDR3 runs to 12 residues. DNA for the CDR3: TGTGCCATCAGAAGGGGCAGCGCAGAAGCTTTCTTT. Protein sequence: CAIRRGSAEAFF.

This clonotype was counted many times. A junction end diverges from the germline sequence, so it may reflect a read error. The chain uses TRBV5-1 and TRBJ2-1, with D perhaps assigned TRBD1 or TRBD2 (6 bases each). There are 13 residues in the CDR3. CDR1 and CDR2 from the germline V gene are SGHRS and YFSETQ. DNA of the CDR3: TGTGCCAGCAGCTTGGTGGGGGGCGATGAGCAGTTCTTC. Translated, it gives CASSLVGGDEQFF.

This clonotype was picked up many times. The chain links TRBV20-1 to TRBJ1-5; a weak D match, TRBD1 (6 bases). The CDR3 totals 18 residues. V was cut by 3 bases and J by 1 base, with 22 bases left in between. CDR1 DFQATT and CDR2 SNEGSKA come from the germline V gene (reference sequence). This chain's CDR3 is CSARKGGFTGSSNQPQHF. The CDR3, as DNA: TGCAGTGCTAGGAAGGGGGGCTTTACCGGATCGAGCAATCAGCCCCAGCATTTT.

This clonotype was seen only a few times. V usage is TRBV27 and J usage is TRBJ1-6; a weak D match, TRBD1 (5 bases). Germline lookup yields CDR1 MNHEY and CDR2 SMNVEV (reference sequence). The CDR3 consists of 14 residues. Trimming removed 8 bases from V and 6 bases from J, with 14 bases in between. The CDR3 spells CASSGVRGNSPLHF. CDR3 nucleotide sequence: TGTGCCAGCTCGGGAGTAAGGGGTAATTCACCCCTCCACTTT.

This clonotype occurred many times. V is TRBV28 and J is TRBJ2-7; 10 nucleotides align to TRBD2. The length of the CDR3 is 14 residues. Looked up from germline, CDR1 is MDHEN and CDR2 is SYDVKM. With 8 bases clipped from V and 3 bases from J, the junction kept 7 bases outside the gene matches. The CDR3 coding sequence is TGTGCCAGCCCAACTAGCGGGGTAGACTACGAGCAGTACTTC. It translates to CASPTSGVDYEQYF. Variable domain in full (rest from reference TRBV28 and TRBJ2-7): DVKVTQSSRYLVKRTGEKVFLECVQDMDHENMFWYRQDPGLGLRLIYFSYDVKMKEKGDIPEGYSVSREKKERFSLILESASTNQTSMYLCASPTSGVDYEQYFGPGTRLTVT.

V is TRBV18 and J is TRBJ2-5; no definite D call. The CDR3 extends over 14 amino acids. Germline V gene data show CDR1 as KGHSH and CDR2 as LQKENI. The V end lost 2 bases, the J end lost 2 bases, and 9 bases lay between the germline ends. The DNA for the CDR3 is TGTGCCAGCTCACCAGCGGCCGCTCAAGAGACCCAGTACTTC. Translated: CASSPAAAQETQYF. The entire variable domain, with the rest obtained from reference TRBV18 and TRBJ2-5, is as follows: NAGVMQNPRHLVRRRGQEARLRCSPMKGHSHVYWYRQLPEEGLKFMVYLQKENIIDESGMPKERFSAEFPKEGPSILRIQQVVRGDSAAYFCASSPAAAQETQYFGPGTRLLVL.

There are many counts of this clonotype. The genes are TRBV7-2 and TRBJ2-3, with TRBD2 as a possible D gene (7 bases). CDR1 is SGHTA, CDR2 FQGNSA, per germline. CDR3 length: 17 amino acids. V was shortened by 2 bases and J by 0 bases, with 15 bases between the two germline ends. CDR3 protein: CASSLLRGGRSTDTQYF. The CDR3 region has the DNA TGTGCCAGCAGCTTATTGAGGGGGGGCCGAAGCACAGATACGCAGTATTTT.

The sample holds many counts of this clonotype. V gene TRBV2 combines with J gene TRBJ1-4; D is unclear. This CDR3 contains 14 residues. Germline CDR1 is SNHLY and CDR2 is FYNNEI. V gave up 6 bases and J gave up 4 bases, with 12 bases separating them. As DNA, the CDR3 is TGTGCCAGCAGGTCGGAACAGATTAATGAAAAACTGTTTTTT. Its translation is CASRSEQINEKLFF.